This T cell receptor beta chain appears in the sequencing data of a study of T cells expressing NK-cell markers. Whole-study context: Of eight sequenced donors, seven were HCMV-seropositive and one HCMV-seronegative. Whole-study results and caveats: A range of about 1.0-7.0% of CD8+ T cells consisted of dominant NKG2C+ clonotypes in a handful of donors.

As for this clonotype: What it binds is not known.

TCRdb re-analyzed the 5' RACE reads; it lists each CDR3 protein once, without DNA. The sample is made up of fewer than 1,500 distinct CDR3 sequences, and the top ten hold just under 60% of it. The CDR3 sequence is 13 residues long. From germline, CDR1 is MNHEY and CDR2 SVGEGT. The material sequenced was blood T cells: a sorted CD56 or NKG2C T cell subset, CD4+ or CD8+ T cells, or bulk PBMC T cells (not recorded which). This receptor was identified in a woman between 18 and 29 years old in good health. This chain connects TRBV6-2 or TRBV6-3 to TRBJ1-2. The CDR3 spells CASSAGWPNGYTF.